This TCR beta chain was sequenced for a study of T cells in Graves' hyperthyroidism and ophthalmopathy. Regarding the study as a whole: The model foresaw ophthalmopathy a median roughly 6.3 months prior to onset.

To note about this clonotype: Its matching antigen is unknown.

Researchers amplified the TCR beta CDR3 regions from RNA transcripts. Carried out on the TCR CDR3, a first-round RT-PCR used the HTBI primer set. One entry per CDR3 protein results from TCRdb running MiXCR on the multiplex PCR reads. Altogether under 550,000 distinct CDR3 sequences are present, about 20% being singletons, with the ten largest covering about half. Per the germline V gene, CDR1 is LNHNV and CDR2 is YYDKDF (reference sequence). The V end was cut by 8 bases, the J end by 1 base, with 5 bases between. This CDR3 spans 11 amino acids. This TCR was recovered from a man aged 35-49 years with Graves' ophthalmopathy. Sequenced: blood. The genes are TRBV15 and TRBJ1-1; D call uncertain. CDR3: CATFRNTEAFF. The CDR3 DNA reads TGTGCCACCTTCAGGAACACTGAAGCTTTCTTT.